This T cell receptor (beta chain) was sequenced during a study of radiation and T cells in renal cell carcinoma. For the study at large: Nephrectomy followed 15 Gy stereotactic body radiation by 4 weeks.

Documented time point: baseline pretreatment blood. Treatment in this sample: 15 Gy SBRT to primary tumor, nephrectomy 4 weeks later. This renal cell carcinoma was of the clear cell type. Study outcomes and limitations: No pretreatment tumor biopsies were available for baseline clonotypes. Top tumor clonotypes rose in blood 2 weeks post-radiation, then contracted.

As regards this clone: Its specificity is unknown.

Sequenced by immunoSEQ multiplex PCR; TCRdb stores in-frame clones only, minus some. The sample shows 150,000 or so clones, roughly 80% of them seen only once. CDR1 and CDR2 (germline): MNHNY, SVGAGI (reference sequence). The CDR3 is 14 amino acids. Trimming removed 7 bases at V and 6 bases at J, with 19 bases between. This specimen consisted of blood, obtained from a patient whose treatment included radiotherapy and nephrectomy. The sequence came from a woman between 45 and 65 years old with renal cell carcinoma. The chain employs TRBV6-6 and TRBJ2-7; D may be TRBD1 or TRBD2 (5 bases each). The CDR3 loop reads CASTAGTAGLEQYF. CDR3 nucleotides: TGTGCCAGCACCGCCGGGACCGCCGGGCTCGAGCAGTACTTC.